Presented here are 29 T cell receptor beta chains from one specimen sequenced in a study of blood T cells in healthy people across ages. A J-beta primer mix and a sample-barcoded 5' primer were used in a second PCR of roughly 6 to 12 cycles. TCRdb processed the 5' RACE reads anew with MiXCR; each CDR3 protein has one entry. The repertoire holds some 1.4 million distinct CDR3 sequences, with 42% as singletons. The source material was blood. The receptors derive from a woman under 30 in good health.

V and J are TRBV4-1 and TRBJ1-5; D gene ambiguous. V lost 0 bases to trimming and J lost 6 bases, with 12 bases between them. This CDR3 is 15 amino acids long. CDR1 is MGHRA and CDR2 is YSYEKL in the germline V gene. The DNA for the CDR3 is TGCGCCAGCAGCCAAGATCTTGGGGTAGGTCAGCCCCAGCATTTT. It yields the protein CASSQDLGVGQPQHF.

The chain uses TRBV10-3 and TRBJ2-1; TRBD2 agrees at 9 bases. With the DNA end fitting TRBJ2-7 better, the J assignment may be wrong. From germline, CDR1 is ENHRY and CDR2 SYGVKD. The CDR3 extends over 14 amino acids. CDR3 bases: TGTGCCATCAGCCCGACTAGCGGCTACAATGAGCAGTACTTC. Its translation is CAISPTSGYNEQYF.

The chain has TRBV7-9 and TRBJ2-7, with D perhaps being TRBD1 or TRBD2 (6 bases each). Germline CDR1 is SEHNR and CDR2 is FQNEAQ (reference sequence). The CDR3 length is 15 residues. V dropped 1 base and J dropped 3 bases, with 13 bases sitting between them. CDR3 nucleotides: TGTGCCAGCAGCTTAGAACCGGGGGCGGTCTACGAGCAGTACTTC. Its translation is CASSLEPGAVYEQYF.

The sample holds a few counts of this clonotype. This CDR3 is CASSKGQGAGNEQFF. The CDR3 bases are TGTGCCAGCAGCAAGGGACAGGGGGCGGGAAATGAGCAGTTCTTC. The genes are TRBV27 and TRBJ2-1, with TRBD1 matching 12 bases. This CDR3 spans 15 amino acids. Germline CDR1 reads MNHEY; CDR2 reads SMNVEV (reference sequence). Trimming removed 6 bases from V and 7 bases from J; junction bases left unmatched: 7.

J is TRBJ2-7 and V is TRBV9; a weak D match, TRBD1 (6 bases). CDR1 SGDLS and CDR2 YYNGEE come from the germline V gene. The CDR3 runs to 12 residues. The V gene lost 1 base and the J gene lost 8 bases, with 10 bases spanning the gap. The CDR3 here is CASSVSDSQQYF. The DNA of the CDR3 is TGTGCCAGCAGCGTATCGGACAGTCAGCAGTACTTC. The complete variable domain, with remaining parts taken from reference TRBV9 and TRBJ2-7, reads DSGVTQTPKHLITATGQRVTLRCSPRSGDLSVYWYQQSLDQGLQFLIQYYNGEERAKGNILERFSAQQFPDLHSELNLSSLELGDSALYFCASSVSDSQQYFGPGTRLTVT.

There are a few counts of this clonotype. The V gene is TRBV27, the J gene TRBJ2-7; D might be TRBD2 (5 bases). CDR1 and CDR2 (germline): MNHEY, SMNVEV (reference sequence). V was clipped by 8 bases and J by 9 bases, with 17 bases between them. The CDR3 covers 12 residues. The DNA for the CDR3 is TGTGCCAGCGCTCTTGCGGGTAGGCGGCAGTACTTC. It yields the protein CASALAGRRQYF.

The chain has TRBV4-1 and TRBJ2-7, with 9 positions matching TRBD2. The J call may be wrong; the DNA end is better matched by TRBJ2-5. Germline V gene data show CDR1 as MGHRA and CDR2 as YSYEKL. CDR3 size: 15 residues. The CDR3 DNA is TGCGCCAGCAGCCAGGCTCTAGCGGGGCGGGAGACCCAGTACTTC. Its protein is CASSQALAGRETQYF.

The chain has TRBV7-9 and TRBJ1-4, with D possibly matching TRBD1 (6 bases). CDR1 and CDR2 (germline): SEHNR, FQNEAQ (reference sequence). V was clipped by 5 bases and J by 5 bases, with 9 bases between them. The CDR3 consists of 13 residues. CDR3 DNA sequence: TGTGCCAGCAGCCGGACAGAGAATGAAAAACTGTTTTTT. Translated, it gives CASSRTENEKLFF.

This clonotype was recorded a few times. The J gene is TRBJ2-3, the V gene TRBV21-1; the table's D call, TRBD1, was not checked against the DNA. TRBV21-1 is deemed a pseudogene. The CDR3 totals 17 residues. The DNA for the CDR3 is TGTGCCAGCACCTTCAGCGGGGGCCACCGACATAGAGATACGCAGTATTTT. Its protein product is CASTFSGGHRHRDTQYF.

V gene TRBV6-5 combines with J gene TRBJ1-1; a weak D match, TRBD1 (5 bases). CDR3 size: 14 residues. CDR1 is MNHEY and CDR2 is SVGAGI in the germline V gene. V lost 7 bases and J lost 0, with 12 bases in between. The CDR3 protein is CASTPGGMNTEAFF. The CDR3 DNA sequence: TGTGCCAGCACCCCGGGGGGGATGAACACTGAAGCTTTCTTT.

The sample holds a few counts of this clonotype. This chain connects TRBV7-9 to TRBJ1-2; D is unclear. V was cut by 1 base and J by 9 bases, with 12 bases left in between. This CDR3 contains 13 residues. Germline CDR1 and CDR2: SEHNR and FQNEAQ (reference sequence). The DNA for the CDR3 is TGTGCCAGCAGCTTAGGGCACGCTGACCGCTACACCTTC. Amino acid sequence: CASSLGHADRYTF.

The chain employs TRBV12-3 or TRBV12-4 and TRBJ2-3; 12 bases map to TRBD2. V shed 4 bases, J shed 3 bases, and the junction held 2 bases outside the gene matches. The CDR3 is made up of 15 amino acids. In DNA, the CDR3 is TGTGCCAGCAGTTGGACTAGCGGGGCGACAGATACGCAGTATTTT. This encodes CASSWTSGATDTQYF.

The rearrangement joins TRBV6-5 to TRBJ2-7; D might be TRBD1 or TRBD2, each matching 5 bases. With 6 bases removed from V and 5 bases from J, the gap between germline ends came to 23 bases. The CDR3 has 16 amino acids. Looked up from germline, CDR1 is MNHEY and CDR2 is SVGAGI. The CDR3 DNA reads TGTGCCAGCAGACGTTCCGGGACCAACAACGGACACGAGCAGTACTTC. As protein: CASRRSGTNNGHEQYF.

The chain links TRBV28 to TRBJ2-7, with 8 bases that match TRBD2. The CDR3 contains 12 residues. Germline V gives CDR1 MDHEN, CDR2 SYDVKM. After removal of 10 bases from V and 2 bases from J, the junction contained 4 bases not matched to a gene. For the CDR3, the DNA is TGTGCCACGGGGGGGGTTACCTACGAGCAGTACTTC. Its translation: CATGGVTYEQYF.

In DNA form, the CDR3 reads TGCAGCGTTGAAGGTCGCGGGGCTCCAGATACGCAGTATTTT. Protein: CSVEGRGAPDTQYF. The J gene is TRBJ2-3, the V gene TRBV29-1; D might be TRBD2 (6 bases). The CDR3 totals 14 residues. Germline CDR1 and CDR2: SQVTM and ANQGSEA. The V and J ends lost 1 base and 4 bases respectively, with 12 bases between them.

This rearrangement joins TRBV7-9 to TRBJ2-4; 8 bases line up with TRBD2. The closer fit of TRBJ2-7 to the DNA end suggests the J call may be wrong. There are 17 residues in the CDR3. CDR1 and CDR2 from the germline V gene are SEHNR and FQNEAQ (reference sequence). CDR3 residues: CASSSATGTRESYEQYF. CDR3 DNA: TGTGCCAGCAGTTCAGCGACCGGGACTAGAGAGAGCTACGAGCAGTACTTC.

This clonotype was detected a few times. This sequence joins TRBV15 and TRBJ2-4; perhaps TRBD1 as D (5 bases). The DNA end is more similar to TRBJ2-7, so the J call may be wrong. Germline assignment: CDR1 LNHNV and CDR2 YYDKDF (reference sequence). The CDR3 runs 14 residues. CDR3 sequence (DNA): TGTGCCACCAGCCGGGTGCAGCAGGGTTACGAGCAGTACTTC. This gives the protein CATSRVQQGYEQYF.

V is TRBV5-1 and J is TRBJ1-6; the D gene is possibly TRBD1 (5 bases). The CDR3 has 17 residues. Trimming stripped 3 bases from V and 0 bases from J, with 13 bases between. Germline CDR1 is SGHRS and CDR2 is YFSETQ. This CDR3 reads CASSWGTPSSYNSPLHF. CDR3 nucleotide sequence: TGCGCCAGCAGCTGGGGGACTCCTAGCTCCTATAATTCACCCCTCCACTTT.

This clonotype was seen only a few times. The rearrangement joins TRBV20-1 to TRBJ1-2; 9 nucleotides align to TRBD1. Unmatched junction bases numbered 9, after V lost 3 bases and J lost 4 bases. The CDR3 covers 15 residues. CDR1 is DFQATT, CDR2 SNEGSKA, per germline (reference sequence). For the CDR3, the DNA is TGCAGTGCTAGCGGGGGGGACAGGGCGACCTATGGCTACACCTTC. As protein: CSASGGDRATYGYTF.

The V and J genes are TRBV6-1 and TRBJ2-5, with D possibly being TRBD1 (5 bases). Germline CDR1 is MNHNS and CDR2 is SASEGT. The length of the CDR3 is 17 residues. Trimming left V 2 bases short and J 3 bases short, with 19 bases between. The CDR3, as DNA: TGTGCCAGCAGTGAACTCGGCAGGGCCGAATATGAAGAGACCCAGTACTTC. Its protein product is CASSELGRAEYEETQYF.

This clonotype was counted between two and nine times. The chain has TRBV20-1 and TRBJ2-2; D remains ambiguous. Germline V gene lookup returns CDR1 DFQATT and CDR2 SNEGSKA (reference sequence). The CDR3 has 15 amino acids. Trimming left V 7 bases short and J 7 bases short, with 22 bases between. CDR3 residues: CSVPPPETPVGELFF. The CDR3 region has the DNA TGCAGTGTTCCCCCACCGGAGACCCCTGTCGGGGAGCTGTTTTTT.

The chain links TRBV20-1 to TRBJ2-1, with 14 nucleotides matching TRBD2. Germline V CDR1 and CDR2: DFQATT, SNEGSKA (reference sequence). V was clipped by 5 bases and J by 4 bases; unmatched bases: 4. The length of the CDR3 is 15 residues. CDR3 bases: TGCAGTGCTCCCAGACTAGCGGGAGGGTACAATGAGCAGTTCTTC. Protein product: CSAPRLAGGYNEQFF.

This clonotype occurred a few times. The chain carries TRBV12-3 or TRBV12-4 and TRBJ2-1; unclear D gene. The CDR3 runs 13 residues. V was cut by 1 base and J by 8 bases, with 9 bases left in between. The CDR3 spells CASSLDARDEQFF. CDR3 nucleotides: TGTGCCAGCAGTTTAGACGCTAGAGATGAGCAGTTCTTC.

This clonotype was detected ten times or more. The chain uses TRBV12-3 or TRBV12-4 and TRBJ2-7; D might be TRBD2 (6 bases). With 8 bases removed from V and 2 bases from J, the gap between germline ends came to 13 bases. The CDR3 runs to 13 residues. The CDR3 is CASGTAGAYEQYF. The CDR3 coding sequence is TGTGCCAGCGGTACAGCGGGTGCCTACGAGCAGTACTTC.

This clonotype is a singleton in its sample. The chain has TRBV6-6 and TRBJ2-5; 12 nucleotides line up with TRBD2. CDR3 length: 16 amino acids. V dropped 2 bases and J dropped 0; count of bases not matched to a gene: 1. CDR1 and CDR2 from the germline V gene are MNHNY and SVGAGI (reference sequence). CDR3 DNA sequence: TGTGCCAGCAGTTACAGACTAGCGGGGGACCAAGAGACCCAGTACTTC. Residues: CASSYRLAGDQETQYF.

This clonotype was observed a few times. This chain joins TRBV27 and TRBJ2-1; TRBD1 agrees at 7 bases. Germline V gene lookup returns CDR1 MNHEY and CDR2 SMNVEV (reference sequence). The trim removed 6 bases at V and 1 base at J, leaving 6 bases unmatched. The CDR3 length is 15 residues. CDR3 loop: CASSPGTDSYNEQFF. CDR3 nucleotides: TGTGCCAGCAGCCCCGGGACAGATTCCTACAATGAGCAGTTCTTC.

Remarks on this clonotype: One end of the junction is discordant with germline, which a read error may explain. The chain links TRBV20-1 to TRBJ2-5, with TRBD1 matching 7 bases. The DNA end is a closer match to TRBJ2-7, so the J assignment may be wrong. Germline V lookup: CDR1 DFQATT, CDR2 SNEGSKA (reference sequence). This CDR3 is 14 amino acids long. The DNA of the CDR3 is TGCAGTGCTAGAGATAGGGGGCACTCCCACGAGCAGTACTTC. Translated, it gives CSARDRGHSHEQYF.

The rearrangement joins TRBV20-1 to TRBJ2-1; TRBD2 matches 10 bases. The V gene's germline CDR1 is DFQATT and CDR2 SNEGSKA (reference sequence). V lost 6 bases, J lost 4 bases, and 12 bases stayed unmatched. This CDR3 contains 16 residues. In DNA form, the CDR3 reads TGCAGTGCGAGGACCCACTCAGCGGGAGGGTACAATGAGCAGTTCTTC. Amino acid sequence: CSARTHSAGGYNEQFF.

This clonotype has more than one count but fewer than ten. This chain links TRBV9 with TRBJ1-2; D unclear. This CDR3 has 15 residues. In germline, CDR1 is SGDLS, CDR2 YYNGEE. V dropped 0 bases and J dropped 6 bases, with 15 bases sitting between them. CDR3 coding DNA: TGTGCCAGCAGCGTAGAATGGACGTTAACGAATGGCTACACCTTC. Translating gives CASSVEWTLTNGYTF.